Described below is a single T cell receptor (beta chain) sequence and its context. Antigen: not known. This sample was taken from a study of cytomegalovirus exposure and HLA in healthy donors. CDR1 is SGHKS and CDR2 is YYEKEE in the germline V gene (reference sequence). The CDR3 is 12 amino acids. Deletions cut 3 bases from V and 6 bases from J, with 10 bases between. The study, taken as a whole, reports: Exclusion applied to some V segments, including TRBV6-2 and TRBV6-3, as they were indistinguishable. The productive fraction for most TCR beta V segments was about 87% or about 30% in an earlier analysis. Among the sequence variants, a highly shared cluster was likely an artifact of sequencing.

60 Vbeta and 13 Jbeta primers were used in PCR. Assay used: immunoSEQ multiplex PCR; TCRdb lists only in-frame clones, some missing. The data show fewer than 150,000 clones, under 90% seen once. The specimen was PBMCs. The clonotype comes from a female donor in good health and CMV-seropositive. The rearrangement joins TRBV5-5 to TRBJ2-7, with TRBD2 as a possible D gene (5 bases). The CDR3 protein is CASSSGLGEQYF. The CDR3 DNA reads TGTGCCAGCAGCTCGGGGTTGGGCGAGCAGTACTTC.